The T cell receptor beta chain under discussion was sequenced for a study of cytomegalovirus exposure and HLA in healthy donors. V lost 0 bases, J lost 1 base, and 12 bases lay in between. Germline assignment: CDR1 MNHEY and CDR2 SVGAGI. The CDR3 extends over 16 amino acids. Use of 60 Vbeta and 13 Jbeta primers characterized the PCR. Some clones are missing from TCRdb's copy, which holds only in-frame ones; the method was immunoSEQ multiplex PCR. The sample lists about 97,000 clones, around 83% occurring once. This chain joins TRBV6-5 and TRBJ2-5; D is unresolved. The specimen sequenced was PBMCs. The receptor was isolated from a man aged 25-45 years in good health and CMV-seronegative. The CDR3 reads CASSYSLRSFQETQYF. The CDR3 nucleotides read TGTGCCAGCAGTTACTCGCTCAGGTCGTTCCAAGAGACCCAGTACTTC.